These 5 T cell receptor beta chains originate from one sample sequenced in a study of cytomegalovirus exposure and HLA in healthy donors. 13 Jbeta primers and 60 Vbeta primers were used for the PCR. Profiled with immunoSEQ multiplex PCR; TCRdb holds only in-frame clones, not every one. The sample yields tens of thousands of clones, about 74% seen once. The specimen was PBMCs. Receptors were obtained from a young man in good health and CMV-seronegative.

This clone was seen just once. The gene calls are TRBV25-1 and TRBJ2-5; 9 bases agree with TRBD1. The germline V gene encodes CDR1 MGHDK and CDR2 SYGVNS. The J segment lost 4 bases and the V segment lost 5 bases, leaving 8 bases of the junction unmatched. There are 15 residues in the CDR3. The CDR3 spells CASSTGTGIRETQYF. CDR3 sequence (DNA): TGTGCCAGCAGTACCGGGACAGGGATTCGAGAGACCCAGTACTTC.

The gene calls are TRBV2 and TRBJ1-1, with D hard to call. Germline V gene sequence: CDR1 SNHLY, CDR2 FYNNEI. This CDR3 has 17 residues. Trimming pared 1 base from V and 0 bases from J, leaving 15 bases between. This chain's CDR3 is CASSEGGRRILNTEAFF. The DNA of the CDR3 is TGTGCCAGCAGTGAAGGAGGACGGAGGATACTGAACACTGAAGCTTTCTTT.

In this sample, this clone is large. The sample has other DNA sequences that encode this CDR3 too. The rearrangement links TRBV15 to TRBJ2-7, with D maybe TRBD2 (5 bases). Germline assignment: CDR1 LNHNV and CDR2 YYDKDF (reference sequence). The V end was cut by 1 base, the J end by 6 bases, with 7 bases between. The CDR3 covers 12 residues. As DNA, the CDR3 is TGTGCCACCAGCAGAGGTGGGAGCGAGCAGTACTTC. This codes for CATSRGGSEQYF.

This clone was detected a few times. V gene TRBV6-5 combines with J gene TRBJ2-1, with D perhaps matching TRBD1 (6 bases). The CDR3 loop spans 12 amino acids. Germline V gives CDR1 MNHEY, CDR2 SVGAGI. Trimming stripped 6 bases from V and 8 bases from J, with 11 bases between. CDR3 residues: CASSSRGDEQFF. The CDR3 nucleotides are TGTGCCAGCAGCAGCAGGGGCGATGAGCAGTTCTTC.

This clone showed up just a few times. V gene TRBV5-1 combines with J gene TRBJ2-5, with D maybe TRBD1 (7 bases). The J call could be wrong; TRBJ2-7 is a better fit for the DNA end. Germline V lookup: CDR1 SGHRS, CDR2 YFSETQ. The CDR3 is made up of 15 amino acids. The CDR3 DNA reads as TGCGCCAGCAGCACCGGAGGGGGCCCCACCTACGAGCAGTACTTC. It yields the protein CASSTGGGPTYEQYF.